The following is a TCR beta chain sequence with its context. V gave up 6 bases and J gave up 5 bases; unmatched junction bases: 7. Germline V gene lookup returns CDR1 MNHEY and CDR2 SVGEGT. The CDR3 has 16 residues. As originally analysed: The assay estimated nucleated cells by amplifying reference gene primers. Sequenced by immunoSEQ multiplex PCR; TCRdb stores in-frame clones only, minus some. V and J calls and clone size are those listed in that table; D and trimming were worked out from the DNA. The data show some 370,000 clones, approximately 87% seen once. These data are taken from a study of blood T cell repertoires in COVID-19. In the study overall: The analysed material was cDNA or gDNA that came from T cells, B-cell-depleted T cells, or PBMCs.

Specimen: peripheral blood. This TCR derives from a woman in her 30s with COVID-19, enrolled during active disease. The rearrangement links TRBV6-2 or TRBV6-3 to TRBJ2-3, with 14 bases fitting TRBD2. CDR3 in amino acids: CASSQTSGRAEDTQYF. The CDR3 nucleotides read TGTGCCAGCAGCCAGACTAGCGGGAGGGCCGAAGATACGCAGTATTTT.